This TCR beta chain came from a study of PD-1 blockade in classical Hodgkin lymphoma. Whole-study context: Administration of nivolumab to patients was at 3 mg/kg intravenously every 2 weeks.

Study conclusions and caveats: Nivolumab initiated under 1 year post-ASCT led to patient exclusion. CD4+ TCR diversity, unlike CD8+, climbed significantly by C4D1.

As for this clone: Its target is not known.

The time point was: cycle 4 day 1 (C4D1), after around six weeks of nivolumab. Every one of the patients relapsed after autologous stem cell transplantation (brentuximab vedotin exposure was variable). Reported best responses ranged across complete response, partial response or progressive disease. The method was immunoSEQ multiplex PCR; TCRdb's version includes in-frame clones alone and lacks a portion of them. The table has around 93,000 clones, over 75% seen once. V lost 0 bases to trimming and J lost 0 bases, with 4 bases between them. The CDR3 is made up of 14 amino acids. Germline CDR1 SGHNT, CDR2 YYREEE (reference sequence).

This rearrangement joins TRBV5-4 to TRBJ1-5; no firm D call. This specimen was peripheral blood mononuclear cells (PBMCs), taken before the fourth cycle of nivolumab. This receptor was taken from a human donor with classical Hodgkin lymphoma. The DNA for the CDR3 is TGTGCCAGCAGCTTGGGGCGTAGCAATCAGCCCCAGCATTTT. Protein: CASSLGRSNQPQHF.